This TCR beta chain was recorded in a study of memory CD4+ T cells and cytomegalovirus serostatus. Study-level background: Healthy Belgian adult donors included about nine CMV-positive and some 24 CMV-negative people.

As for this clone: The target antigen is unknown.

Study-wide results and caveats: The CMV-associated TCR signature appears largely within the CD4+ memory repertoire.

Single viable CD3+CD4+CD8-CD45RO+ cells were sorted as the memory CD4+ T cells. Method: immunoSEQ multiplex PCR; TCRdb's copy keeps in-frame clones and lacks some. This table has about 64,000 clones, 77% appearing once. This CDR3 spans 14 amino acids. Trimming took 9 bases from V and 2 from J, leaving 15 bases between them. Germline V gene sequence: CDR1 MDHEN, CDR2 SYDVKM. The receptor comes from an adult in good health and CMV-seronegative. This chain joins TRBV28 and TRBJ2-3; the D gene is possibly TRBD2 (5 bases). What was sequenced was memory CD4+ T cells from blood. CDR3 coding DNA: TGTGCCAGTTACCGGGATAACGACACAGATACGCAGTATTTT. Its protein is CASYRDNDTDTQYF.